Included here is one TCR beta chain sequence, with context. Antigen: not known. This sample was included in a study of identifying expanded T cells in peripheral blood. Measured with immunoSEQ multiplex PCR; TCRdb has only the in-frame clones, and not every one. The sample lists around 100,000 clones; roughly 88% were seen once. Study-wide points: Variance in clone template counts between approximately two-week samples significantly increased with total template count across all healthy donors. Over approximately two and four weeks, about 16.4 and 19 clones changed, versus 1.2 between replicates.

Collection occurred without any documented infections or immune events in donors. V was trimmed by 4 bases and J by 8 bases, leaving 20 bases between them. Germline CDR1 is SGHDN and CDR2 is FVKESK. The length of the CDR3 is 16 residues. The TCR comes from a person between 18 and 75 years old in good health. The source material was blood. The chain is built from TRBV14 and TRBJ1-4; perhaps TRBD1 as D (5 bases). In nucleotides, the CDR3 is TGTGCCAGCAGCCCCGGGACTTTTCTAGGAGGGGAAAAACTGTTTTTT. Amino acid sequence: CASSPGTFLGGEKLFF.